The source of this T cell receptor beta chain is a study of cytomegalovirus exposure and HLA in healthy donors. Germline V gives CDR1 SGHDT, CDR2 YYEEEE. This CDR3 spans 15 amino acids. The V segment lost 0 bases and the J segment 5 bases; nucleotides outside the gene matches: 5. With regard to this clone: The antigen remains undetermined.

PCR was performed using 60 Vbeta and 13 Jbeta primers. Clones were read by immunoSEQ multiplex PCR, and TCRdb kept only the in-frame ones, dropping some. The table shows about 100,000 clones, with 65% to 85% occurring only once. Study-wide results and limits: Trimming of TCR beta V- and J-genes showed a link, identified in a later analysis, to a missense DCLRE1C variant. The investigators catalogued 160 or so TCR beta chains as cytomegalovirus-associated.

Source material: PBMCs. The chain links TRBV5-6 to TRBJ1-5; 7 nucleotides match TRBD1. The TCR was taken from a woman aged 55-69 years in good health and CMV-seropositive. The CDR3 nucleotides read TGTGCCAGCAGCTTGGGACAGGGTGGGGATCAGCCCCAGCATTTT. Its protein is CASSLGQGGDQPQHF.